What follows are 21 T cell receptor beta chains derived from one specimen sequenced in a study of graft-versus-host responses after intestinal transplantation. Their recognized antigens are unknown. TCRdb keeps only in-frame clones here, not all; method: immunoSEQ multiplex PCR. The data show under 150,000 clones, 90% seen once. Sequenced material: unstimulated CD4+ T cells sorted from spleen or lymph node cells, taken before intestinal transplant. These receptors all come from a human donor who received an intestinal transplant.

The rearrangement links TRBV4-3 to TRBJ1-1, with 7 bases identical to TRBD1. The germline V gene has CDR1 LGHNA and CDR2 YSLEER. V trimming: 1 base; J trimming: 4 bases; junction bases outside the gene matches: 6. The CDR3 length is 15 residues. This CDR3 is CASSQAQGGATEAFF. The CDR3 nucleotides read TGCGCCAGCAGCCAAGCCCAGGGGGGAGCCACTGAAGCTTTCTTT.

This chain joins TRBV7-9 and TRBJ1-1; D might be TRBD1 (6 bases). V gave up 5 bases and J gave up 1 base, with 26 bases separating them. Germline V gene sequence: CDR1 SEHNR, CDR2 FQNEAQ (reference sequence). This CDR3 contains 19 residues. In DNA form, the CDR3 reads TGTGCCAGCAGCCGACTCCCCCTCGGCCAAAGGGGGACGAACACTGAAGCTTTCTTT. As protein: CASSRLPLGQRGTNTEAFF.

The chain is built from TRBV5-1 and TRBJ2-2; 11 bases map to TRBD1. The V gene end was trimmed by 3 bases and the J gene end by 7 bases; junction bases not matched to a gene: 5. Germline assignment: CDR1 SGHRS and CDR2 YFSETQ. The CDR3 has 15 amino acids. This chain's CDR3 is CASSSDRGRNGELFF. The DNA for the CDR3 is TGCGCCAGCAGCTCGGACAGGGGGCGCAACGGGGAGCTGTTTTTT.

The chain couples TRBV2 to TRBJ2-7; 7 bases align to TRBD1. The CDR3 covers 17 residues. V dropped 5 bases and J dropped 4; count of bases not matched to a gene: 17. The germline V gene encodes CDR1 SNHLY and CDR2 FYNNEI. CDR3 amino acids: CASSWLSRSGGSYEQYF. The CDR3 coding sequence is TGTGCCAGCAGTTGGTTGTCCCGGTCAGGGGGTTCGTACGAGCAGTACTTC. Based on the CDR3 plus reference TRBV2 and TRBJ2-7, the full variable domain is EPEVTQTPSHQVTQMGQEVILRCVPISNHLYFYWYRQILGQKVEFLVSFYNNEISEKSEIFDDQFSVERPDGSNFTLKIRSTKLEDSAMYFCASSWLSRSGGSYEQYFGPGTRLTVT.

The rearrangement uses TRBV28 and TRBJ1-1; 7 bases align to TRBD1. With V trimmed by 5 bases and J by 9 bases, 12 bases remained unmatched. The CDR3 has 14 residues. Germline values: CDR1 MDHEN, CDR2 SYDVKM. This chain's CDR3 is CASSRPPGGRKAFF. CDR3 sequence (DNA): TGTGCCAGCAGTCGACCCCCAGGGGGACGAAAAGCTTTCTTT.

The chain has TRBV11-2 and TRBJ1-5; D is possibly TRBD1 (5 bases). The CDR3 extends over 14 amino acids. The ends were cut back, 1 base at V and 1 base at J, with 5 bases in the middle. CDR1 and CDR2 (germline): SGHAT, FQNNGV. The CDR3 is CASSLAGSNQPQHF. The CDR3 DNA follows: TGTGCCAGCAGCTTAGCAGGGAGCAATCAGCCCCAGCATTTT.

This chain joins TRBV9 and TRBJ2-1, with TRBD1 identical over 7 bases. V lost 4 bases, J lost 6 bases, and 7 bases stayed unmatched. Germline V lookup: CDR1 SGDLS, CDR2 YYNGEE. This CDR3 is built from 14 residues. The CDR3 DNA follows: TGTGCCAGCAGCAAACAGGGGAATTCCAATGAGCAGTTCTTC. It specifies CASSKQGNSNEQFF.

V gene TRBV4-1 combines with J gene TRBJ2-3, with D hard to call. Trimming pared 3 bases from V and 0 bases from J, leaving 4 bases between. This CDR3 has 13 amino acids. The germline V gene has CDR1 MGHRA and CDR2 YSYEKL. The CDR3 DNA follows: TGCGCCAGCAGCCACCTTAGCACAGATACGCAGTATTTT. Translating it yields CASSHLSTDTQYF.

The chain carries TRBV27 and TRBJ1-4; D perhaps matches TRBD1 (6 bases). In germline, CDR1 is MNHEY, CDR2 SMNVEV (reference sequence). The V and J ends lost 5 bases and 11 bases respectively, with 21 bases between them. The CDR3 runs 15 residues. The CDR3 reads CASSPTGTGISKLFF. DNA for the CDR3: TGTGCCAGCAGTCCCACCGGCACAGGGATTTCGAAACTGTTTTTT.

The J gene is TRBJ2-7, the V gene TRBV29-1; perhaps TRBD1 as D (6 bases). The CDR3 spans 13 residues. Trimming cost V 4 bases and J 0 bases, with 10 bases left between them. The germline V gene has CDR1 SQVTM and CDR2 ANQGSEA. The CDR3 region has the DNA TGCAGCGTTGGGCAGGGGAGCTCCTACGAGCAGTACTTC. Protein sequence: CSVGQGSSYEQYF.

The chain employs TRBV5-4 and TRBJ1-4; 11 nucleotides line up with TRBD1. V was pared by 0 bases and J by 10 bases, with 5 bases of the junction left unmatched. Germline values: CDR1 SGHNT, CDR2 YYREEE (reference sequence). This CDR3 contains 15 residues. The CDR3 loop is CASSLDRDRGGKLFF. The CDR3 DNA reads TGTGCCAGCAGCTTGGACCGGGACAGGGGGGGAAAACTGTTTTTT. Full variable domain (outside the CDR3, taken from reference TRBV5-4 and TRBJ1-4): ETGVTQSPTHLIKTRGQQVTLRCSSQSGHNTVSWYQQALGQGPQFIFQYYREEENGRGNFPPRFSGLQFPNYSSELNVNALELDDSALYLCASSLDRDRGGKLFFGSGTQLSVL.

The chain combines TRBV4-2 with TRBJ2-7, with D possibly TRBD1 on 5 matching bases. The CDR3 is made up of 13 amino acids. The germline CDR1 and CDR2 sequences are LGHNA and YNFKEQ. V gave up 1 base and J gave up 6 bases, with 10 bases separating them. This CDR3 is CASSQGLGREQYF. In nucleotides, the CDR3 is TGTGCCAGCAGCCAAGGGTTGGGGCGCGAGCAGTACTTC.

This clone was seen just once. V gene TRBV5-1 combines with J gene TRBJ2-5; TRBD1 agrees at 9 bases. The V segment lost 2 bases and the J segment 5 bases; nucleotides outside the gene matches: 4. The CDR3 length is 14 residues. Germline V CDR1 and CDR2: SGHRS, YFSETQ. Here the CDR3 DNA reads TGCGCCAGCAGCTTAAGACAGGGGGGGGAGACCCAGTACTTC. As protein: CASSLRQGGETQYF.

CDR3 DNA: TGCGCCAGCAGCTTGGGAGGGACAGCGACCTACGAGCAGTACTTC. The encoded protein is CASSLGGTATYEQYF. This chain uses TRBV5-1 with TRBJ2-7; 7 bases agree with TRBD1. The trim removed 0 bases at V and 2 bases at J, leaving 5 bases unmatched. CDR3 size: 15 residues. Germline V gene data show CDR1 as SGHRS and CDR2 as YFSETQ.

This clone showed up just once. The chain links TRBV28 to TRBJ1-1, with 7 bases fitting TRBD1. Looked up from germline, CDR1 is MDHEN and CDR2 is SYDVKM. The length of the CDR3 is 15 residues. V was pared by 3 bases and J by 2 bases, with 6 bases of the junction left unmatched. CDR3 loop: CASSLPGQFNTEAFF. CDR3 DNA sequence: TGTGCCAGCAGTTTGCCGGGACAGTTTAACACTGAAGCTTTCTTT.

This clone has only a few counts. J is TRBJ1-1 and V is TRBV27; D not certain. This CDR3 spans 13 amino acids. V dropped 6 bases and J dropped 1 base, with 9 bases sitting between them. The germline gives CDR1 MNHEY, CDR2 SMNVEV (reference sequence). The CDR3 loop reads CASSLTPNTEAFF. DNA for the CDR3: TGTGCCAGCAGCCTCACACCGAACACTGAAGCTTTCTTT.

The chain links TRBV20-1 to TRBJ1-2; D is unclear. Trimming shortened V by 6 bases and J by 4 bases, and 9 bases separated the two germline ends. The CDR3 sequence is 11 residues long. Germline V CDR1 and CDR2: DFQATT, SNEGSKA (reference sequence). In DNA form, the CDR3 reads TGCAGTGCAGCCATTGTCTATGGCTACACCTTC. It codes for CSAAIVYGYTF.

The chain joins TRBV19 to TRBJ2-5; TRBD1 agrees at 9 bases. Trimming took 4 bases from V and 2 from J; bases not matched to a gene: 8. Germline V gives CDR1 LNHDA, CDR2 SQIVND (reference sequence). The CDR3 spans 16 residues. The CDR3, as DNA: TGTGCCAGTAGTACTAAACAGGGGGCGCGGCAAGAGACCCAGTACTTC. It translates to CASSTKQGARQETQYF.

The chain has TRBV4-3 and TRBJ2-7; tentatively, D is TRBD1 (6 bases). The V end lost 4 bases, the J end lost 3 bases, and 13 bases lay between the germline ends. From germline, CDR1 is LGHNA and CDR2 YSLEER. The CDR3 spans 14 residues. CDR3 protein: CASSLNRDNYEQYF. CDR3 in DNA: TGCGCCAGCAGCCTTAACCGGGACAACTACGAGCAGTACTTC.

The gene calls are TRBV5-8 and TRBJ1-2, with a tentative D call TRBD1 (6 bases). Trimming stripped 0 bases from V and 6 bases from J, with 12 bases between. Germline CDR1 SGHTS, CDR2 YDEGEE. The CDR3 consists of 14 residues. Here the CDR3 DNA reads TGTGCCAGCAGCTTGGATCAGGGGATCGATGGCTACACCTTC. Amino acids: CASSLDQGIDGYTF.

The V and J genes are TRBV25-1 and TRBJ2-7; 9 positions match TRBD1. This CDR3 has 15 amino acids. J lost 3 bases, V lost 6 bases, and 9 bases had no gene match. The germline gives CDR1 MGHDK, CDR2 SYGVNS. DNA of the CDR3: TGTGCCAGCAGAGAGTCCGGGACAGGGCTCTACGAGCAGTACTTC. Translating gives CASRESGTGLYEQYF.